This TCR beta chain was recorded in a study of T cells in Graves' hyperthyroidism and ophthalmopathy. V was trimmed by 6 bases and J by 0 bases, leaving 12 bases between them. In germline, CDR1 is KGHSH, CDR2 LQKENI. This CDR3 is built from 14 residues. TCR beta CDR3 sequences were amplified from RNA transcripts. A first-round RT-PCR of the TCR CDR3 used the HTBI primer set. Each CDR3 protein is one row after TCRdb ran MiXCR on the multiplex PCR reads. The data contain about 640,000 distinct CDR3 sequences, around 20% of them singletons. The chain couples TRBV18 to TRBJ2-7; TRBD1 might be the D (5 bases). The receptor comes from a man aged 25-45 years with Graves' ophthalmopathy. Sequenced: blood. CDR3 sequence reads: CASSPQDNSYEQYF. For the CDR3, the DNA is TGTGCCAGCTCGCCCCAGGACAACTCCTACGAGCAGTACTTC.